This entry lists 15 T cell receptor beta chains sequenced from one sample in a study of T cell changes during pregnancy in multiple sclerosis. Method: immunoSEQ multiplex PCR; TCRdb's copy keeps in-frame clones and lacks some. This sample has 30,000 to 35,000 clones; 90% occur once, and the top ten carry roughly a tenth. This specimen was CD8+ T cells from peripheral blood mononuclear cells, taken before pregnancy. The receptors were gathered from a female donor with multiple sclerosis, enrolled in a pregnancy study.

The CDR3 DNA reads as TGTGCCAGCAGTTCCGGGACAGGGAATGGCTACACCTTC. This sequence encodes CASSSGTGNGYTF. The chain carries TRBV27 and TRBJ1-2; 9 bases map to TRBD1. CDR1 and CDR2 (germline): MNHEY, SMNVEV (reference sequence). The CDR3 consists of 13 residues. The V segment lost 4 bases and the J segment 6 bases; nucleotides outside the gene matches: 3.

The gene calls are TRBV27 and TRBJ2-7; tentatively, D is TRBD2 (7 bases). Trimming removed 4 bases at V and 6 bases at J, with 19 bases between. This CDR3 comprises 15 residues. Germline CDR1 MNHEY, CDR2 SMNVEV (reference sequence). CDR3 in DNA: TGTGCCAGCAGTTCGGCGTTGGGGGGGCTCGTCGAGCAGTACTTC. It specifies CASSSALGGLVEQYF.

This clone was detected once. V usage is TRBV19 and J usage is TRBJ1-1; 7 positions agree with TRBD1. Unmatched junction bases numbered 3, after V lost 3 bases and J lost 2 bases. From germline, CDR1 is LNHDA and CDR2 SQIVND (reference sequence). The CDR3 runs to 14 residues. In nucleotides, the CDR3 is TGTGCCAGTAGTATTCAGGGGGGTAACACTGAAGCTTTCTTT. It translates to CASSIQGGNTEAFF.

This clone was seen a single time. The chain combines TRBV28 with TRBJ1-5, with 9 bases lining up with TRBD1. Germline-derived CDR1 and CDR2 are MDHEN and SYDVKM. V was pared by 4 bases and J by 6 bases, with 7 bases of the junction left unmatched. The CDR3 is 15 residues long. The CDR3 is CASSYSQGAGQPQHF. DNA for the CDR3: TGTGCCAGCAGTTATTCACAGGGGGCGGGTCAGCCCCAGCATTTT.

This chain links TRBV29-1 with TRBJ2-1; 7 positions agree with TRBD2. Looked up from germline, CDR1 is SQVTM and CDR2 is ANQGSEA. The V and J ends lost 6 bases and 10 bases, in that order; junction bases with no gene match: 12. The CDR3 extends over 13 amino acids. Here the CDR3 DNA reads TGCAGCGTGGATTTACGGGGGGTAATGGAGCAGTTCTTC. It is translated as CSVDLRGVMEQFF.

The CDR3 loop is CSVEDHLGSGGSTDTQYF. The CDR3 bases are TGCAGCGTTGAAGACCACTTGGGGTCCGGGGGGTCCACAGATACGCAGTATTTT. The chain couples TRBV29-1 to TRBJ2-3, with 7 bases fitting TRBD2. Germline V gene lookup returns CDR1 SQVTM and CDR2 ANQGSEA. The J segment lost 2 bases and the V segment lost 0 bases, leaving 14 bases of the junction unmatched. The CDR3 is made up of 18 amino acids.

This chain connects TRBV5-5 to TRBJ2-3, with D perhaps matching TRBD2 (5 bases). The CDR3 has 17 residues. Germline CDR1 is SGHKS and CDR2 is YYEKEE (reference sequence). V gave up 2 bases and J gave up 0 bases, with 16 bases separating them. CDR3 nucleotide sequence: TGTGCCAGCAGCTTTGGATCCGTTTTAGCGAGCACAGATACGCAGTATTTT. Its translation is CASSFGSVLASTDTQYF.

CDR3 protein: CASSSTSGGIGSTDTQYF. CDR3 DNA: TGTGCCAGCAGTTCCACATCGGGGGGAATTGGCAGCACAGATACGCAGTATTTT. This sequence joins TRBV27 and TRBJ2-3, with 7 positions matching TRBD2. Germline loops: CDR1 MNHEY, CDR2 SMNVEV (reference sequence). The CDR3 is made up of 18 amino acids. Trimming took 4 bases from V and 0 from J; bases not matched to a gene: 13.

The rearrangement links TRBV11-3 to TRBJ1-5; perhaps TRBD1 as D (6 bases). V lost 11 bases and J 7 bases, leaving 27 bases between the germline ends. The germline CDR1 and CDR2 sequences are SGHNT and YENEEA. The CDR3 contains 16 residues. The CDR3 loop is CAGPGPGDPVEQPQHF. CDR3 sequence (DNA): TGTGCCGGCCCCGGCCCAGGGGACCCAGTAGAGCAGCCCCAGCATTTT.

V gene TRBV5-4 combines with J gene TRBJ2-5; D is unclear. V lost 3 bases and J 3 bases, leaving 9 bases between the germline ends. Germline V CDR1 and CDR2: SGHNT, YYREEE (reference sequence). The CDR3 has 13 amino acids. The CDR3 region is CASSSDLEETQYF. The CDR3 DNA is TGTGCCAGCAGCTCAGACTTGGAAGAGACCCAGTACTTC.

The CDR3 DNA follows: TGTGCCTGGAGTCCTTCCTACGAGCAGTACTTC. Translated: CAWSPSYEQYF. V gene TRBV30 combines with J gene TRBJ2-7; D not certain. The CDR3 sequence is 11 residues long. Trimming took off 2 bases at V and 1 base at J, with 3 bases between the two ends. From germline, CDR1 is GTSNPN and CDR2 SVGIG (reference sequence).

This clone was seen a few times. The rearrangement joins TRBV27 to TRBJ1-4; 7 bases align to TRBD1. The CDR3 is 15 amino acids. V trimming: 3 bases; J trimming: 8 bases; junction bases outside the gene matches: 9. From germline, CDR1 is MNHEY and CDR2 SMNVEV (reference sequence). The DNA for the CDR3 is TGTGCCAGCAGTTTCCAGACAGGGTTATCCGAAAAACTGTTTTTT. Its protein is CASSFQTGLSEKLFF.

The gene calls are TRBV6-6 and TRBJ1-2; D perhaps matches TRBD1 (5 bases). CDR3 length: 14 amino acids. CDR1 and CDR2 from the germline V gene are MNHNY and SVGAGI (reference sequence). Trimming left V 5 bases short and J 2 bases short, with 12 bases between. The CDR3 reads CASSLRQQNYGYTF. The CDR3 region has the DNA TGTGCCAGCAGTCTAAGACAGCAGAACTATGGCTACACCTTC.

CDR3 sequence reads: CASSLKGSGGQGRVGELFF. CDR3 sequence (DNA): TGTGCCAGCAGCTTAAAGGGTTCTGGGGGACAGGGAAGGGTCGGGGAGCTGTTTTTT. The rearrangement links TRBV7-8 to TRBJ2-2; TRBD1 aligns across 9 bases. The CDR3 is 19 residues long. Germline CDR1 is SGHVS and CDR2 is FQNEAQ. J lost 7 bases, V lost 2 bases, and 17 bases had no gene match.

The chain is built from TRBV29-1 and TRBJ2-1, with 11 bases identical to TRBD2. Losses at the gene ends were 3 bases for V and 8 bases for J; bases not matched to a gene: 6. Germline V lookup: CDR1 SQVTM, CDR2 ANQGSEA. There are 14 residues in the CDR3. This CDR3 is CSVDGLAGGDEQFF. CDR3 sequence (DNA): TGCAGCGTTGACGGACTAGCGGGTGGGGATGAGCAGTTCTTC.